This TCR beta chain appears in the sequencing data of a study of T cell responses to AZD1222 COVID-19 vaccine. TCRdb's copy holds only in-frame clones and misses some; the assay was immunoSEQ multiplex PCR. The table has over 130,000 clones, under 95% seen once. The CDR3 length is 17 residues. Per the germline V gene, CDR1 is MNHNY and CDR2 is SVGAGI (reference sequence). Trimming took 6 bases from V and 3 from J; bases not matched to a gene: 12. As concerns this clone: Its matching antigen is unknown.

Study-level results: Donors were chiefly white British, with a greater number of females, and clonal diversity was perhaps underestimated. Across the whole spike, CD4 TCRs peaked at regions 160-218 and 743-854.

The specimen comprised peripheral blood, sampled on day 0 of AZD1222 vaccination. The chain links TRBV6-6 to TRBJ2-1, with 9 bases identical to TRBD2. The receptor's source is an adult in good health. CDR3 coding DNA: TGTGCCAGCAGCCGACCCAAAGCGGGAGGCCGCTACAATGAGCAGTTCTTC. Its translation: CASSRPKAGGRYNEQFF.